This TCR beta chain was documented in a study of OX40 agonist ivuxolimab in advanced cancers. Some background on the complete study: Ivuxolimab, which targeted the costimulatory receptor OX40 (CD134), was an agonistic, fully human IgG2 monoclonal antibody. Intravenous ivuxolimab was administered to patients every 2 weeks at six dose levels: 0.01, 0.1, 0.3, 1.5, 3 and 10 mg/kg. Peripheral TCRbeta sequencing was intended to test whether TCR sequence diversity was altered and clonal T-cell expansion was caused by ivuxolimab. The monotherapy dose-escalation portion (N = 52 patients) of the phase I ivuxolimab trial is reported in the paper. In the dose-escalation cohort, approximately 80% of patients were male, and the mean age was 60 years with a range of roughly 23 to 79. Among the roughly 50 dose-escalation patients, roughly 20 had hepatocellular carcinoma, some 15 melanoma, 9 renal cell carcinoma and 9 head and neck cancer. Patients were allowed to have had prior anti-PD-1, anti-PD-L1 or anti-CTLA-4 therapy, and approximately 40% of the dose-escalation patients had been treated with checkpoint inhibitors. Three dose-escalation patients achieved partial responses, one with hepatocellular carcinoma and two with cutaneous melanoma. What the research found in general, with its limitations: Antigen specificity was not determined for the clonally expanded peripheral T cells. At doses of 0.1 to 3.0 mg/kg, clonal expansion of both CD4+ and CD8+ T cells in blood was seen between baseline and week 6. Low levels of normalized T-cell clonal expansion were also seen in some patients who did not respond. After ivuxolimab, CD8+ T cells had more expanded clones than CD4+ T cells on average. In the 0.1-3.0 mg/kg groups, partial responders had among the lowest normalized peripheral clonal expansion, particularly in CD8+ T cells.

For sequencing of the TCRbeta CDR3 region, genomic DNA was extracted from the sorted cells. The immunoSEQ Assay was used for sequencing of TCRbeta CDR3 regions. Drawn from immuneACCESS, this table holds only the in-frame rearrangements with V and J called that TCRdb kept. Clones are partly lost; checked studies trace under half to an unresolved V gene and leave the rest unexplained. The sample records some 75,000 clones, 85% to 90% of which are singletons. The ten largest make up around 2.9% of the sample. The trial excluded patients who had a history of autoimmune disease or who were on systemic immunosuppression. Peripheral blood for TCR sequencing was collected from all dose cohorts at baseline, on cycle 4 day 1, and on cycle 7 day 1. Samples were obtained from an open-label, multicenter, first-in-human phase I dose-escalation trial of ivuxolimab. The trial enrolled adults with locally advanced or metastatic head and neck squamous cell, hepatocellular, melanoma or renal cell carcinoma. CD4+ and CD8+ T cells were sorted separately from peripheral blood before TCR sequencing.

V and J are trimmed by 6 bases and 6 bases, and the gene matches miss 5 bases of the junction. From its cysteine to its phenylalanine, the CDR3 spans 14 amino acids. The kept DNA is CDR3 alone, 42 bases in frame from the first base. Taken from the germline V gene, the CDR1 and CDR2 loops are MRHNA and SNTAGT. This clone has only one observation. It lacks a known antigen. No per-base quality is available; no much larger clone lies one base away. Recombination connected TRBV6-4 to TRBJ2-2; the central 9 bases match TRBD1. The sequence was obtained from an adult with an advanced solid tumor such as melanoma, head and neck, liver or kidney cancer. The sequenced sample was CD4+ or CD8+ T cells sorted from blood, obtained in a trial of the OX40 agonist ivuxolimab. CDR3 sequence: CASRRTGVSGELFF. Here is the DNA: TGTGCCAGCAGGAGGACAGGGGTTTCCGGGGAGCTGTTTTTT.